Shown below are 10 T cell receptor beta chains from a single sample sequenced in a study of CD8+ T cells in alopecia areata. RNA extraction and reverse transcription yielded cDNA as sequencing template. The protocol was immunoSEQ multiplex PCR, while the TCRdb copy is restricted to in-frame clones and leaves out a portion. Of 150,000 or so clones in the sample, around 55% were seen once. The sample comprised CD4+ T cells sorted from blood. Receptors originate from a human donor in good health.

This chain connects TRBV7-2 to TRBJ2-6; D remains unclear. The germline V gene encodes CDR1 SGHTA and CDR2 FQGNSA. V was cut by 10 bases and J by 0 bases, with 10 bases left in between. The CDR3 consists of 14 residues. Here the CDR3 reads CAIGLVSGANVLTF. The CDR3 DNA reads TGTGCCATCGGGTTAGTCTCTGGGGCCAACGTCCTGACTTTC.

This clone was recorded once. This chain uses TRBV5-6 with TRBJ1-5; D unresolved. The CDR3 contains 13 residues. V gave up 4 bases and J gave up 2 bases, with 7 bases separating them. Per germline, CDR1 SGHDT and CDR2 YYEEEE. The CDR3 reads CASSTQGNQPQHF. The CDR3 bases are TGTGCCAGCAGCACCCAGGGCAATCAGCCCCAGCATTTT.

This clone was seen a handful of times. The chain employs TRBV4-2 and TRBJ2-3, with no clear D. Germline loops: CDR1 LGHNA, CDR2 YNFKEQ. The length of the CDR3 is 14 residues. Trimming stripped 0 bases from V and 2 bases from J, with 6 bases between. CDR3 sequence (DNA): TGTGCCAGCAGCCAAGATCTCTCCACAGATACGCAGTATTTT. Translation: CASSQDLSTDTQYF.

This clone was counted between two and nine times. The CDR3 region is CASSLATAGEAFF. The DNA for the CDR3 is TGTGCCAGCAGCTTGGCGACAGCAGGGGAAGCTTTCTTT. The chain joins TRBV5-4 to TRBJ1-1; TRBD1 might be the D (5 bases). The CDR3 extends over 13 amino acids. V was clipped by 0 bases and J by 8 bases, with 11 bases between them. Germline loops: CDR1 SGHNT, CDR2 YYREEE (reference sequence).

This chain's CDR3 is CASRADTGFGIQYF. CDR3 nucleotide sequence: TGTGCCAGCAGAGCCGACACTGGGTTCGGCATTCAGTACTTC. J is TRBJ2-4 and V is TRBV7-2; unclear D gene. V was pared by 6 bases and J by 9 bases, with 18 bases between. The length of the CDR3 is 14 residues. The germline gives CDR1 SGHTA, CDR2 FQGNSA.

This clone was seen only a few times. V and J are TRBV2 and TRBJ2-5; 7 nucleotides align to TRBD1. Germline V CDR1 and CDR2: SNHLY, FYNNEI. With V trimmed by 5 bases and J by 3 bases, 3 bases remained unmatched. The CDR3 loop spans 13 amino acids. CDR3 amino acids: CASSTTGKETQYF. CDR3 DNA sequence: TGTGCCAGCAGTACGACAGGGAAAGAGACCCAGTACTTC.

This clone was counted a few times. The chain is built from TRBV27 and TRBJ2-3, with a possible D match to TRBD1 (6 bases). The CDR3 contains 15 residues. Between the trimmed V and J ends, which lost 3 bases and 1 base, there was a span of 11 bases. The germline V gene has CDR1 MNHEY and CDR2 SMNVEV (reference sequence). The CDR3 protein is CASSFVQGRTDTQYF. The CDR3 region has the DNA TGTGCCAGCAGTTTTGTCCAGGGGCGCACAGATACGCAGTATTTT.

This clone was seen just once. CDR3 protein: CAWSWGGGFDEQYF. The CDR3 DNA reads as TGTGCCTGGAGTTGGGGGGGAGGTTTCGACGAGCAGTACTTC. The chain is built from TRBV30 and TRBJ2-7; 7 bases map to TRBD2. The germline V gene has CDR1 GTSNPN and CDR2 SVGIG (reference sequence). The length of the CDR3 is 14 residues. The V and J ends lost 2 bases and 5 bases, in that order; junction bases with no gene match: 9.

This chain joins TRBV5-6 and TRBJ2-1; the D is unclear. CDR1 SGHDT and CDR2 YYEEEE come from the germline V gene. The CDR3 runs 11 residues. The V gene lost 4 bases and the J gene lost 5 bases, with 4 bases spanning the gap. CDR3 sequence: CASSGNNEQFF. CDR3 bases: TGTGCCAGCAGCGGAAACAATGAGCAGTTCTTC.

This chain uses TRBV6-6 with TRBJ2-7, with 7 positions matching TRBD2. CDR1 is MNHNY and CDR2 is SVGAGI in the germline V gene (reference sequence). This CDR3 contains 15 residues. The trim removed 0 bases at V and 4 bases at J, leaving 6 bases unmatched. The CDR3 nucleotides read TGTGCCAGCAGTTACTCCAGCGGGATAGGGTACGAGCAGTACTTC. Amino acids: CASSYSSGIGYEQYF.